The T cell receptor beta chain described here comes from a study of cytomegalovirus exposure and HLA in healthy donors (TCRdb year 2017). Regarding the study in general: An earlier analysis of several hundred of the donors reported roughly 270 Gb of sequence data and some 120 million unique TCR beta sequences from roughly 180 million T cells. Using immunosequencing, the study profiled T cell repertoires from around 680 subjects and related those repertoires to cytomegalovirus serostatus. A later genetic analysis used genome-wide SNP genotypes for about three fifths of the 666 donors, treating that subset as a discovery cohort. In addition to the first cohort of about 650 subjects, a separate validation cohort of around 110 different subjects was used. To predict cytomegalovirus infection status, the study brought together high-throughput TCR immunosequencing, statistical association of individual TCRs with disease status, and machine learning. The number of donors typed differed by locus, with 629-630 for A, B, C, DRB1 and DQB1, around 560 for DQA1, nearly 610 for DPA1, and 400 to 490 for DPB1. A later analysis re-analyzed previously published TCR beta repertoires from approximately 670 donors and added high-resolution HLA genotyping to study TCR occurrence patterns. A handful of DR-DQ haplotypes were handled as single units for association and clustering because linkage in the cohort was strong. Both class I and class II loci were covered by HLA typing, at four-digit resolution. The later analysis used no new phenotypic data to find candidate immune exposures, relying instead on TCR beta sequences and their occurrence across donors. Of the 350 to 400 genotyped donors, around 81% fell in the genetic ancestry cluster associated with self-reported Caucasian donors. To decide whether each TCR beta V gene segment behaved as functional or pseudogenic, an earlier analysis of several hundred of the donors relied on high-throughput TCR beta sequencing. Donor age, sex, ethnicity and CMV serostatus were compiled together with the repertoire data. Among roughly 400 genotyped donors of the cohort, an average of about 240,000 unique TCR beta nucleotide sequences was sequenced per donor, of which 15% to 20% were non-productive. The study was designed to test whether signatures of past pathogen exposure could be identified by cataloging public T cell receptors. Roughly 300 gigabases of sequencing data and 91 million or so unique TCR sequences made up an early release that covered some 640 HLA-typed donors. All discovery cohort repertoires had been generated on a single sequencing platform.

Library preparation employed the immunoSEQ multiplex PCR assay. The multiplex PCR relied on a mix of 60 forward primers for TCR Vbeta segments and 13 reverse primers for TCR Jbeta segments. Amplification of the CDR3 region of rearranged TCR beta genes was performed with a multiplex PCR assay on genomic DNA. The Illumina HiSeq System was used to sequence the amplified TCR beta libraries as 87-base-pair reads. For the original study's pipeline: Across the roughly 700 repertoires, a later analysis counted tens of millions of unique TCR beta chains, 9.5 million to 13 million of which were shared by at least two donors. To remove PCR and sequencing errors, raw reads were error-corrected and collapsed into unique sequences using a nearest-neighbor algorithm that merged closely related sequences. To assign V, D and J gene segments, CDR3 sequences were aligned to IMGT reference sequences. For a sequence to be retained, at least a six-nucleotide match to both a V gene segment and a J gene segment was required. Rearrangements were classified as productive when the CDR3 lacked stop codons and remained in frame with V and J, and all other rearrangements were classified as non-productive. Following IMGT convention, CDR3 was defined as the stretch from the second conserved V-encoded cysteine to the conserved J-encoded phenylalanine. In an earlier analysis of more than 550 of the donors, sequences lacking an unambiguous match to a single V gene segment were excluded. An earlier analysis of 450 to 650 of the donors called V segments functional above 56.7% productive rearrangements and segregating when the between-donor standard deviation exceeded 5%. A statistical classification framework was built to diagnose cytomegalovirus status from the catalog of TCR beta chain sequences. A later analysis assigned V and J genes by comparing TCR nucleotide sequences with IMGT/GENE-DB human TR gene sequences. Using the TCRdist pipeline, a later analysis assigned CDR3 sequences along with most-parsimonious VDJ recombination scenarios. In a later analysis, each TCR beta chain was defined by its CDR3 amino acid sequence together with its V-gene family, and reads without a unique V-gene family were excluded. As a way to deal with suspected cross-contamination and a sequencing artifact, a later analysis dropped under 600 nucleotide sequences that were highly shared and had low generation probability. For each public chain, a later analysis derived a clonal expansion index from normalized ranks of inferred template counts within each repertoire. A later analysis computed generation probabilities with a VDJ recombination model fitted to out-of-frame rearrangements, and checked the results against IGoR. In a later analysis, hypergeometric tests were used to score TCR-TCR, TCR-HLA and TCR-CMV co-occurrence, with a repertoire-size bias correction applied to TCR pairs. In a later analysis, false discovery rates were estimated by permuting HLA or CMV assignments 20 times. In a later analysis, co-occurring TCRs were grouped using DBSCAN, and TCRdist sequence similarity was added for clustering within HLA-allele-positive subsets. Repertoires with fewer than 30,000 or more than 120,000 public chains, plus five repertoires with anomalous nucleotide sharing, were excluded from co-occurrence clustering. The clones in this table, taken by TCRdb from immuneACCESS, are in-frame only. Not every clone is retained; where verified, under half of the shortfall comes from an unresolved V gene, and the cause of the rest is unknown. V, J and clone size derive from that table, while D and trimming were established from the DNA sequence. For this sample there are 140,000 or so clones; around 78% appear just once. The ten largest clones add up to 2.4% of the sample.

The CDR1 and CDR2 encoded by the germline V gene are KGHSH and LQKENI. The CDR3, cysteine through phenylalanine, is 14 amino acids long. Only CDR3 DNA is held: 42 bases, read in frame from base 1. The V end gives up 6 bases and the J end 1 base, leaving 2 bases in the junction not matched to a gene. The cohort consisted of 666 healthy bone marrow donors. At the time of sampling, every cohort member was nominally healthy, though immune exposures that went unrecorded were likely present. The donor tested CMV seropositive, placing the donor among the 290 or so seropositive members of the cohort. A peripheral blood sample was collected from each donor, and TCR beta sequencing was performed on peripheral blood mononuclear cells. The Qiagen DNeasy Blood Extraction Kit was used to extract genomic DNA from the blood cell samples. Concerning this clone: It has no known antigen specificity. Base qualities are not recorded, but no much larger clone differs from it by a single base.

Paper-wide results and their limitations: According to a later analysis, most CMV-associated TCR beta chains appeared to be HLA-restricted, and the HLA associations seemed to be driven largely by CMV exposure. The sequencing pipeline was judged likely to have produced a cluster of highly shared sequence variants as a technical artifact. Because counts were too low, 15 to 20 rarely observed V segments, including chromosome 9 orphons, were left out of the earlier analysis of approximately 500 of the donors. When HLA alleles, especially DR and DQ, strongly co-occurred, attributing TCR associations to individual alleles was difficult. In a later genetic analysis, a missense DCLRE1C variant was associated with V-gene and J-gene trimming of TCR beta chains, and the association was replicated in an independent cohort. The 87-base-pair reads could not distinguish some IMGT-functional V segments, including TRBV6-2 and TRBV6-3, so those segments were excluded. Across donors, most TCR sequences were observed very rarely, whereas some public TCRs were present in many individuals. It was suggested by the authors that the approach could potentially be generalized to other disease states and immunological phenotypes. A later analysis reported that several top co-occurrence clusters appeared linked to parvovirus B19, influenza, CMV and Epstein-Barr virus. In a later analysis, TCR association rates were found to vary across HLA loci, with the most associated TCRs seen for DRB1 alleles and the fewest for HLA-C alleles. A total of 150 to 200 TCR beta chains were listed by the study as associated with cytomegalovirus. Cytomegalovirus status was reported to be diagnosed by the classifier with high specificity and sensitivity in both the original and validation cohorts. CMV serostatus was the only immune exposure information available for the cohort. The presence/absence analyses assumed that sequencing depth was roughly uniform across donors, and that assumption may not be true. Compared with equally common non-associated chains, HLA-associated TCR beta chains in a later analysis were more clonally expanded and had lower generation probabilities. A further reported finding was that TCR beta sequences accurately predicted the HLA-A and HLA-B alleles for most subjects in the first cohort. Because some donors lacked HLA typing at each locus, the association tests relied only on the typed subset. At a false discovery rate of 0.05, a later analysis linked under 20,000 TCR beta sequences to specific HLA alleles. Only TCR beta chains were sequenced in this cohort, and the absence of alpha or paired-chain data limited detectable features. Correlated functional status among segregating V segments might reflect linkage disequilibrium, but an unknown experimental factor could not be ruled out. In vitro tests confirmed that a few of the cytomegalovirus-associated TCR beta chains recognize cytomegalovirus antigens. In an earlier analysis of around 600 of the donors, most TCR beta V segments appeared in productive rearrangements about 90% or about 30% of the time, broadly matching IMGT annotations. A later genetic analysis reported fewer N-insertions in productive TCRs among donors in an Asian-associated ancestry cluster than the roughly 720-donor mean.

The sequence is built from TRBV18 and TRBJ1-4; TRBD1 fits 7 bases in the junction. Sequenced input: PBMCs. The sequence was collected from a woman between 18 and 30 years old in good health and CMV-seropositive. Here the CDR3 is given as CASSRDRTNEKLFF. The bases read TGTGCCAGCTCCCGGGACAGAACTAATGAAAAACTGTTTTTT.